The source of this T cell receptor beta chain is a study of blood T cells in healthy people across ages (dated by TCRdb to the mid-2010s). Looking at the study overall: In model experiments, template switching captured roughly one uniquely barcoded TCR beta cDNA molecule for every two T cells. The donors were divided into four age groups: young (average around 15 years), middle-aged (approximately 39), aged (about 60) and long-lived (around 80). The study measured age-related changes in TCR beta repertoire diversity using deep sequencing normalized with unique cDNA molecular identifiers. Two additional independent replicas of 1 million unique cDNA reads from the same blood draw were analyzed for two donors (one aged 18 to 30 and one aged 80 or older). Donors of different ages were randomly distributed across sequencing lanes to avoid experimental bias.

The roughly 39 donors, aged about 6 to 95 years, were systemically healthy Caucasian individuals from Russia. Each donor gave about 10 milliliters of peripheral blood, drawn into EDTA-treated Vacutainer tubes. Ficoll-Paque density-gradient centrifugation was used to isolate PBMCs, with at least 7 million obtained per sample. Trizol reagent was used to extract total RNA from PBMCs, with at least 5.5 micrograms per sample. Naive CD45RAhigh/CD27high T cell percentages were measured by flow cytometry on a PBMC aliquot from every donor. From its cysteine to its phenylalanine, the CDR3 spans 13 amino acids. The kept DNA is CDR3 alone, 39 bases in frame from the first base. V is reduced by 2 bases and J by 8 bases, leaving a spacing of 10 bases between them. Per the germline V gene (reference sequence), WNHNN is the CDR1 and SYGVQD is the CDR2. Details on this clonotype: Its antigen is currently not known. Base qualities are not provided; no much larger clone lies one nucleotide away.

Results the study describes overall, beyond this receptor: Since profiling was done on bulk unsorted PBMCs, naive and antigen-experienced compartments could not be conclusively compared. The percentage of naive T cells measured by flow cytometry correlated strongly with observed TCR beta diversity. Observed TCR beta diversity per million T cells fell roughly linearly with age, and a significant reduction was already apparent by age roughly 40. Compared with the aged group, the long-lived group had more naive CD4+ T cells, fewer expanded clones and increased TCR diversity, a pattern suggesting age selection. The CMV infection status of donors was not known, potentially confounding age-related changes in expanded clonotypes. Estimates of total diversity from one million sequenced T cells were regarded as lower bounds and underestimates.

Libraries were constructed by 5' RACE. The instrument given in TCRdb is Illumina HiSeq 2500. A second PCR of about 7 to 12 cycles was performed with a sample-barcoded 5' primer and a J-beta primer mix. A template-switch 5' adaptor carrying 12 random nucleotides introduced a unique molecular identifier onto each TCR beta cDNA molecule. Each sample yielded at least 3 million CDR3-containing paired-end reads. All of the RNA was converted into first-strand cDNA using the Mint cDNA synthesis kit, with a TRBC-specific oligonucleotide serving as the primer. All cDNA was treated with uracil-DNA glycosylase and then went through a first 18-cycle PCR with the universal primers M1SS and BC2_uni_R. On the study's bioinformatics: For normalization, 1 million high-quality reads were randomly selected from each sample, with every read carrying a distinct molecular identifier. Reads with shared molecular identifiers were discarded instead of being binned into consensus sequences. MiTCR, set to a Q25 quality threshold and the strictest error-elimination algorithm, was used for CDR3 identification, clonotype clustering and error correction. A nonparametric unseen species model using Euler transformation provided a lower-bound estimate of total TCR beta diversity. TCRdb redid the processing of the public reads, applying fastp at Q25 and MiXCR, and retained in-frame beta chains. One record per CDR3 amino acid sequence lists the most common genes and DNA. TCRdb's processing, not the study's, gives the V and J calls here. The sample table lists 850,000 to 1,300,000 distinct CDR3 sequences, 40% to 50% of them with a count of one. The ten largest clonotypes hold about 19% of the sample.

The origin of this receptor is a woman in her fifties or sixties in good health. Specimen: blood. The chain couples TRBV10-1 to TRBJ2-1; a weak D assignment points to TRBD2 (6 bases agree). The DNA reads TGCGCCAGCAGTGAGCCCGGGACTGATGAGCAGTTCTTC. Translated, it gives CASSEPGTDEQFF.